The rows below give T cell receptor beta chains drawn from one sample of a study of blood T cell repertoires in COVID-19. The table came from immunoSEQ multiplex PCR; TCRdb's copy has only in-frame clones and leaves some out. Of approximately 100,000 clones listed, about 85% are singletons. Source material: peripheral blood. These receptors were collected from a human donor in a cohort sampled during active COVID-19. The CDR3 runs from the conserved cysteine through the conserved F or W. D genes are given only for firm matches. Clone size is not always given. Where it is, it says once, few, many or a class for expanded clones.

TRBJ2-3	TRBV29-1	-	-	TGCAGCTCCCGGAAGGGGGGGAGCGCAGATACGCAGTATTTT	CSSRKGGSADTQYF
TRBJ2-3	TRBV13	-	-	TGTGCCAGCAGCTTAGGCGGGATTCGCACAGATACGCAGTATTTT	CASSLGGIRTDTQYF
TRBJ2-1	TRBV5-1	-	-	TGCGCCAGCAGCCCGGTAAGCGCCTACAATGAGCAGTTCTTC	CASSPVSAYNEQFF
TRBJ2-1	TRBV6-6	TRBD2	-	TGTGCCAGCAGTGGGGGGGAATACAATGAGCAGTTCTTC	CASSGGEYNEQFF
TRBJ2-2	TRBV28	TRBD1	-	TGTGCCAGCAGGAAGAGGACAGGGAGGACCGGGGAGCTGTTTTTT	CASRKRTGRTGELFF
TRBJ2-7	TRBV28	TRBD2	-	TGTGCCAGCAGGCCACCAGCGGGACTTACCTACGAGCAGTACTTC	CASRPPAGLTYEQYF
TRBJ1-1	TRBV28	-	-	TGTGCCAGCAGTGCCAACCAGGGAGGTGCTGAAGCTTTCTTT	CASSANQGGAEAFF
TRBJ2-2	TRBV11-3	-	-	TGTGCCAGCAGCTTAGACCGGAACACCGGGGAGCTGTTTTTT	CASSLDRNTGELFF
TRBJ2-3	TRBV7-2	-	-	TGTGCCAGCAGCTACCTAAAGGGGGATACGCAGTATTTT	CASSYLKGDTQYF
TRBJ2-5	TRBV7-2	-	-	TGTGCCAGCAGCTCGGTAGTAGGGACACTCCAAGAGACCCAGTACTTC	CASSSVVGTLQETQYF
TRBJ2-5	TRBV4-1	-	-	TGCGCCAGCAGCCCCCGGGGTTGGGGAGTGGAGGAGACCCAGTACTTC	CASSPRGWGVEETQYF
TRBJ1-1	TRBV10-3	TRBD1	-	TGTGCCATCAGTGATAAACAGGGGGCAGCTTTCTTT	CAISDKQGAAFF
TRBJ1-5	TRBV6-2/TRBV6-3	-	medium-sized	TGTGCCAGCAGTTACCCAGGGGCTAGCAATCAGCCCCAGCATTTT	CASSYPGASNQPQHF
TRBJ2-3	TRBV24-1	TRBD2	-	TGTGCCACCAGTGCTGAAGGGACTAGCGGGCCCTCCACAGATACGCAGTATTTT	CATSAEGTSGPSTDTQYF
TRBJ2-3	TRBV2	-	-	TGTGCCAGCAGTACCTCACAGGGAACAGATACGCAGTATTTT	CASSTSQGTDTQYF
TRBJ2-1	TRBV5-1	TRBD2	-	TGCGCCAGCAGCGTGCCTAGCGGGGCTTACAATGAGCAGTTCTTC	CASSVPSGAYNEQFF
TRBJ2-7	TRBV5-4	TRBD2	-	TGTGCCAGCAGCTTGTCCGGGACTAGAGAGTCGGAGCAGTACTTC	CASSLSGTRESEQYF
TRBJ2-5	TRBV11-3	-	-	TGTGCCAGCAGCCCCGAGCAACAAGAGACCCAGTACTTC	CASSPEQQETQYF
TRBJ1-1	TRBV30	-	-	TGTGCCTGGGCCCTTCTTGGGGGGAGGGCGAACACTGAAGCTTTCTTT	CAWALLGGRANTEAFF
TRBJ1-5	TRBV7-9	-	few	TGTGCCAGCAGCTTAGCAGCTCTAGGGGGCAATCAGCCCCAGCATTTT	CASSLAALGGNQPQHF
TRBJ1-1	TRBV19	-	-	TGTGCCAGTACCCGGGATTTGGGGGGTAAGGGCACTGAAGCTTTCTTT	CASTRDLGGKGTEAFF
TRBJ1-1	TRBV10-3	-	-	TGTGCCATCAGTGACGTTCGGGGTTGGGGAGTGAACACTGAAGCTTTCTTT	CAISDVRGWGVNTEAFF
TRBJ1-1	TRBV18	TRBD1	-	TGTGCCAGCTCACCCTACAGGGGGGGCGGTGAAGCTTTCTTT	CASSPYRGGGEAFF
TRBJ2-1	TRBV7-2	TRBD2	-	TGTGCCAGCAGCTTAGCGGCGGGAGGGTACAATGAGCAGTTCTTC	CASSLAAGGYNEQFF
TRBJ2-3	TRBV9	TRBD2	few	TGTGCCAGCAGCGTCCCAGCGGGGGGCCCAGATACGCAGTATTTT	CASSVPAGGPDTQYF
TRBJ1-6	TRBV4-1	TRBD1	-	TGCGCCAGCAGCCAAACGACAGGGGGGTATTCACCCCTCCACTTT	CASSQTTGGYSPLHF
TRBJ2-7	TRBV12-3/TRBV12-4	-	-	TGTGCCAGCAGTTTGAGGGCCGCCGGGCAGTACTTC	CASSLRAAGQYF
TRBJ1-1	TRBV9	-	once	TGTGCCAGCAGCCCGAGTAGCCCCCGGAACACTGAAGCTTTCTTT	CASSPSSPRNTEAFF
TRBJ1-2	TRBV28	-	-	TGTGCCAGCAGCCCTACGATAGGTACAGGGAACTATGGCTACACCTTC	CASSPTIGTGNYGYTF
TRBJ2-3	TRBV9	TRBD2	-	TGTGCCAGCAGCTTAGGGACTAGCGGGGGGGATACGCAGTATTTT	CASSLGTSGGDTQYF
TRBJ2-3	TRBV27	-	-	TGTGCCAGCAGTTTATCGGGCAGAACTAGCACAGATACGCAGTATTTT	CASSLSGRTSTDTQYF
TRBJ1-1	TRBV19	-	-	TGTGCCAGTAGCGAGGCGGTGAGGAACACTGAAGCTTTCTTT	CASSEAVRNTEAFF
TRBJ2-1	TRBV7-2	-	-	TGTGCCAGCAGCCCGGAATGGGACATCGACAATGAGCAGTTCTTC	CASSPEWDIDNEQFF
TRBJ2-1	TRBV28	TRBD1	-	TGTGCCAGCAGTTCCCCGCAGGGGGCGGGAAATGAGCAGTTCTTC	CASSSPQGAGNEQFF
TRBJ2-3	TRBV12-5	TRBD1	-	TGTGCTAGTGGTGCCTCGGGACAGAGCACAGATACGCAGTATTTT	CASGASGQSTDTQYF
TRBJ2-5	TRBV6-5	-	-	TGTGCCAGCAACCGGGGGTTGGGAGAGACCCAGTACTTC	CASNRGLGETQYF
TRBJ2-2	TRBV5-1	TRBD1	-	TGCGCCAGCAGCCAGGGGGTTCGAAACACCGGGGAGCTGTTTTTT	CASSQGVRNTGELFF
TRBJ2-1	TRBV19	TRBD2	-	TGTGCCAGTAGTAAGGGGAGGGACGGTGAGCAGTTCTTC	CASSKGRDGEQFF
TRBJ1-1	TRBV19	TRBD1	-	TGTGCCAGTAGTGACAGGGGATTGGGAGCTTTCTTT	CASSDRGLGAFF